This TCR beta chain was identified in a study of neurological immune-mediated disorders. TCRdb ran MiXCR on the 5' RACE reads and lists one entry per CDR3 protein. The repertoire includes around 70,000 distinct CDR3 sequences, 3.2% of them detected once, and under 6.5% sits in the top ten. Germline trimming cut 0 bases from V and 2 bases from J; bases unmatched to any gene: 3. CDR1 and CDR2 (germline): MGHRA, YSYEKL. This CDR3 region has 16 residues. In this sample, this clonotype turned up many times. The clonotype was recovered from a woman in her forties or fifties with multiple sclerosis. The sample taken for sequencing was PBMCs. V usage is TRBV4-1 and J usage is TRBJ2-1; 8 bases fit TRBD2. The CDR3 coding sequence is TGCGCCAGCAGCCAAGAAACTAGCGGAGCCTACAATGAGCAGTTCTTC. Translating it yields CASSQETSGAYNEQFF.